The clone carrying this TCR beta chain was seen ten or more times. Its target is unknown. These data originate in a study of T cell clonality in common variable immunodeficiency. Study-wide points: Reportedly, TCR beta sequences from common variable immunodeficiency showed fewer deletions and N-nucleotide insertions.

Assay: immunoSEQ multiplex PCR; the TCRdb copy retains only in-frame clones and omits some. This sample carries 45,000 to 70,000 clones, none of them present only once. This TCR came from a person between 18 and 70 years old in good health. Sequenced material: peripheral blood mononuclear cells.

The DNA read from the CDR3 is TGCAGTGCTACGGACCCGTTTGGACTAGCGGGAATTGAGACC. It specifies CSATDPFGLAGIET. The complete CDR3 protein is CSATDPFGLAGIETQYF. This rearrangement joins TRBV20-1 to TRBJ2-5, with TRBD2 matching over 12 bases. The read ends 3 residues shy of where the CDR3 ends; the end is completed using the germline J gene. CDR3 length: 17 residues. The V segment lost 4 bases and the J segment 5 bases; nucleotides outside the gene matches: 14. Germline assignment: CDR1 DFQATT and CDR2 SNEGSKA (reference sequence).